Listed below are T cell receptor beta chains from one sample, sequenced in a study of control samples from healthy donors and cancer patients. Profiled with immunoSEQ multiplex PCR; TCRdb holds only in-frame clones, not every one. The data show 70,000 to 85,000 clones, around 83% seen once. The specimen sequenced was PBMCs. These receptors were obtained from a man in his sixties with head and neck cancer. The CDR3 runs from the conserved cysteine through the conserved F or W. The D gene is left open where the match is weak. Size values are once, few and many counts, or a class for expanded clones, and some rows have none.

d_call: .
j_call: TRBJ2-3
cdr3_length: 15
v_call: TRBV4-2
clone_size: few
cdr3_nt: TGTGCCAGCAGCCAAGCGGTCGGGAGCTCAGATACGCAGTATTTT
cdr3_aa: CASSQAVGSSDTQYF

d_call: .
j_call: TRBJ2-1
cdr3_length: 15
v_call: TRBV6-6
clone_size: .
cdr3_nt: TGTGCCAGCAGCCTGAGCGGAGGTTACAACAATGAGCAGTTCTTC
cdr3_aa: CASSLSGGYNNEQFF

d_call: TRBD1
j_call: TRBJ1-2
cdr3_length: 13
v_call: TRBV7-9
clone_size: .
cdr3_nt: TGTGCCACCGGGACAGCAACTAACTATGGCTACACCTTC
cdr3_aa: CATGTATNYGYTF

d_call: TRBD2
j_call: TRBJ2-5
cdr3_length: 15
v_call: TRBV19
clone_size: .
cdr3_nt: TGTGCCAGTAGTATAGTTTGGGAGGGGTGGGAGACCCAGTACTTC
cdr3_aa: CASSIVWEGWETQYF

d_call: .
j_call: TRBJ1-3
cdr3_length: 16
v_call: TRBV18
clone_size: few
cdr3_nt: TGTGCCAGCTCACCACCGGGCAGGAGCTCTGGAAACACCATATATTTT
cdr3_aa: CASSPPGRSSGNTIYF

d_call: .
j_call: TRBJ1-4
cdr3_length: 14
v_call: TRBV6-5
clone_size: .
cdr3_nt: TGTGCCAGCAGGCGATCTACAACTAATGAAAAACTGTTTTTT
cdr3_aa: CASRRSTTNEKLFF

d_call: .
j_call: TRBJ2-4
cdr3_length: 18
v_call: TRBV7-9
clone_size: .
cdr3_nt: TGTGCCAGCAGCTTATCCCCCTGGGGACATCTAGCCAAAAACATTCAGTACTTC
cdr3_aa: CASSLSPWGHLAKNIQYF

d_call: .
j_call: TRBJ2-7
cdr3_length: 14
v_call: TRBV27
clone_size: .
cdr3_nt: TGTGCCAGCAGTTTGGGTCAGGGTTGGGGTGAGCAGTACTTC
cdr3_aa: CASSLGQGWGEQYF

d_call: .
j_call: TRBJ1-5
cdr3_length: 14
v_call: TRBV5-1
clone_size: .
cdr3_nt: TGCGCCAGCAGCTTGGAGGGGTCGGGTCAGCCCCAGCATTTT
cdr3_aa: CASSLEGSGQPQHF

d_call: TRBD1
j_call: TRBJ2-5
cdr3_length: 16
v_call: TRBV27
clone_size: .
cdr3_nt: TGTGCCAGCAGTTCCCTGGGCAGGGGGTACCAAGAGACCCAGTACTTC
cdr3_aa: CASSSLGRGYQETQYF

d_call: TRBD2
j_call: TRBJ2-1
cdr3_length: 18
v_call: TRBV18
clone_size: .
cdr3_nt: TGTGCCAGCTCAAGCGGACTAGCGGGAAAAATATCCTACAATGAGCAGTTCTTC
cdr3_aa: CASSSGLAGKISYNEQFF

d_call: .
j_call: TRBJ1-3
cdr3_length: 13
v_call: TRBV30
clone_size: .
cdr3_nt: TGTGCCTGGAGCGGACAATTGACTAACACCATATATTTT
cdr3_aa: CAWSGQLTNTIYF

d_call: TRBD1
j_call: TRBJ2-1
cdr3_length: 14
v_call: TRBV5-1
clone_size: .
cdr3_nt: TGCGCCAGCAGCTTCGGACAGGACGGGGATGAGCAGTTCTTC
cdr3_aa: CASSFGQDGDEQFF

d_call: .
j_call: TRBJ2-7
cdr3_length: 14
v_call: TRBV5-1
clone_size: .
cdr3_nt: TGCGCCAGCAGCTTGCTGGAGGTTGGGTACGAGCAGTACTTC
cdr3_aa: CASSLLEVGYEQYF

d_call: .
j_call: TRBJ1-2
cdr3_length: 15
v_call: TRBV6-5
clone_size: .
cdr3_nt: TGTGCCAGCAGTTACTCGAGGGGAGTTATCTATGGCTACACCTTC
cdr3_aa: CASSYSRGVIYGYTF

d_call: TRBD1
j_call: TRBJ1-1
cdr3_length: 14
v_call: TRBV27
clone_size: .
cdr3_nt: TGTGCCAGCAGTTTACGACAGGGGCAAACTGAAGCTTTCTTT
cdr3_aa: CASSLRQGQTEAFF

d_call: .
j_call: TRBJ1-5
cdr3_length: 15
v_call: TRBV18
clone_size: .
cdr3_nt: TGTGCCAGCTCACCCTCGAACGGCGTGAGGCAGCCCCAGCATTTT
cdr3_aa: CASSPSNGVRQPQHF

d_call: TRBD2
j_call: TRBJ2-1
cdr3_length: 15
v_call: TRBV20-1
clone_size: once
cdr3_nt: TGCAGTGCTAGTATAGCGGGAGGGCCCGTCGATGAGCAGTTCTTC
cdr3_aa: CSASIAGGPVDEQFF

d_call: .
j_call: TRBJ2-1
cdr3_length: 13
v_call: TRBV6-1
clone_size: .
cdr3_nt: TGTGCCAGCAGTGAAGGCTACCACAATGAGCAGTTCTTC
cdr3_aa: CASSEGYHNEQFF

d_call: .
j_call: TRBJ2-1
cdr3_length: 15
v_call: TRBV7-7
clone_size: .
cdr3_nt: TGTGCCAGCAGTCTGGGAAGCGGACCGTACAATGAGCAGTTCTTC
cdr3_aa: CASSLGSGPYNEQFF

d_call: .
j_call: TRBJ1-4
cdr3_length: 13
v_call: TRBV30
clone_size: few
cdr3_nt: TGTGCCTGGAGTGTCCAGGGGTCGGAAAAACTGTTTTTT
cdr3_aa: CAWSVQGSEKLFF

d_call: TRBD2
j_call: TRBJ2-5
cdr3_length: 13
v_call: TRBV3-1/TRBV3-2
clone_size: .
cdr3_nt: TGTGCCAGCAGAGGTAGCGGGAGTGAGACCCAGTACTTC
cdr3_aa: CASRGSGSETQYF

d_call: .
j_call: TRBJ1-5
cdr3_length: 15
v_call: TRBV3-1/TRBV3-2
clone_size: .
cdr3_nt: TGTGCCAGCAGCCTTGGACTGGCCGTTAATCAGCCCCAGCATTTT
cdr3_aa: CASSLGLAVNQPQHF

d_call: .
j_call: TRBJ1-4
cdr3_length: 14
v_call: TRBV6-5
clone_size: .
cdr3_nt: TGTGCCAGCAGTTACTCGACAGAGAATGAAAAACTGTTTTTT
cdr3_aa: CASSYSTENEKLFF

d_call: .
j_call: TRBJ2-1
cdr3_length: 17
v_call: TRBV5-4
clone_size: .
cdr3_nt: TGTGCCAGCAGCTTGGGAGGGAGGCAGTTCTCCTACAATGAGCAGTTCTTC
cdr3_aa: CASSLGGRQFSYNEQFF

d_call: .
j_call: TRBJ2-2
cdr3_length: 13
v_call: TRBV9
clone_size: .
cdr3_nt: TGTGCCAGCACCTCGGGGTACACCGGGGAGCTGTTTTTT
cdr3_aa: CASTSGYTGELFF

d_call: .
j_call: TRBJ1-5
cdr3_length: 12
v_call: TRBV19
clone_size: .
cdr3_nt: TGTGCCAGTAGTATCAGGGGCTCGCCCCAGCATTTT
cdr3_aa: CASSIRGSPQHF

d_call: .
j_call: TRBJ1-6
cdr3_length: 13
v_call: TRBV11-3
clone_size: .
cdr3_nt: TGTGCCAGCAGCTTAAGGGTTGGGTCACCCCTCCACTTT
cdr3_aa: CASSLRVGSPLHF

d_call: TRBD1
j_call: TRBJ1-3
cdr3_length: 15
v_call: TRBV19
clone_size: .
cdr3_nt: TGTGCCAGCCGACAGGGAGGGGACTCTGGAAACACCATATATTTT
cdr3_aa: CASRQGGDSGNTIYF

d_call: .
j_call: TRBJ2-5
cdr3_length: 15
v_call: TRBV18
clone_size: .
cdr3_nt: TGTGCCAGCTCACCACCTAACAAGGGGGTAGAGACCCAGTACTTC
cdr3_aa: CASSPPNKGVETQYF

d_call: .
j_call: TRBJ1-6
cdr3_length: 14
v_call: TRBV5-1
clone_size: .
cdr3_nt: TGCGCCAGCAGCTTGAGGCAGGGCGATTCACCCCTCCACTTT
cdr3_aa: CASSLRQGDSPLHF

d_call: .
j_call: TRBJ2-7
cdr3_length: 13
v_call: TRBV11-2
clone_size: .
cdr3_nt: TGTGCCAGCAGCTTGAGGGAAGGGGGCGAGCAGTACTTC
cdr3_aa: CASSLREGGEQYF

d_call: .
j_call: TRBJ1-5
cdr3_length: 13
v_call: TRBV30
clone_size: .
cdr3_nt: TGTGCCTGGGCAGCTTATAGCAATCAGCCCCAGCATTTT
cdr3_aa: CAWAAYSNQPQHF

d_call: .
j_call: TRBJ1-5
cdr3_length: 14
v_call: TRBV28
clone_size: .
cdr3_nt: TGTGCCAGCAGGGGGGGGAGTTACAATCAGCCCCAGCATTTT
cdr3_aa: CASRGGSYNQPQHF

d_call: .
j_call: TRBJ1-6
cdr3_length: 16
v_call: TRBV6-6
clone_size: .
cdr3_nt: TGTGCCAGCAGTCGATCCCCGGGGACCTATAATTCACCCCTCCACTTT
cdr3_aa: CASSRSPGTYNSPLHF

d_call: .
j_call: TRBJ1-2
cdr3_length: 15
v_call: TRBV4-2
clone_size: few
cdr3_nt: TGTGCCAGCAGCCAGGCGGACGGTCAGGGCTATGGCTACACCTTC
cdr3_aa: CASSQADGQGYGYTF

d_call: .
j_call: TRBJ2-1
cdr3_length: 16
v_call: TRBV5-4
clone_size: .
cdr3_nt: TGTGCCAGCAGCCCGCGGGGTAGCGGTCCCCCGTATGAGCAGTTCTTC
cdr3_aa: CASSPRGSGPPYEQFF

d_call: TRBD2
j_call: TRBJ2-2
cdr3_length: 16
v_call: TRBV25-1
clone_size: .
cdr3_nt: TGTGCCAGCAGGGGGACTAGCGGGAGTAGGACCGGGGAGCTGTTTTTT
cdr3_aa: CASRGTSGSRTGELFF

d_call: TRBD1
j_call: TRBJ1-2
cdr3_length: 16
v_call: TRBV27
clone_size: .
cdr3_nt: TGTGCCAGCAGTTTATATGGGACAGGGAATACCTATGGCTACACCTTC
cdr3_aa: CASSLYGTGNTYGYTF

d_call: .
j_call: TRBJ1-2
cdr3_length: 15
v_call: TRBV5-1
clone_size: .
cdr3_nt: TGCGCCAGCAGCCCCGACAGGCGGGGGGGCTATGGCTACACCTTC
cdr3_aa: CASSPDRRGGYGYTF

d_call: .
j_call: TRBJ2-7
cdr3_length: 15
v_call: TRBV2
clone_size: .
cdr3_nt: TGTGCCAGCAGTGACCGCGTGGATGGGTCCTACGAGCAGTACTTC
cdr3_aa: CASSDRVDGSYEQYF

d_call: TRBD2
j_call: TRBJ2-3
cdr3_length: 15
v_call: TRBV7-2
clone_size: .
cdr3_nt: TGTGCCAGCGGCTTAGTCGTAACTAGCGCAGATACGCAGTATTTT
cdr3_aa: CASGLVVTSADTQYF

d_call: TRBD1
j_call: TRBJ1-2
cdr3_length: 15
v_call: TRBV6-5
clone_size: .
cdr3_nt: TGTGCCAGCAGTTACCAGGGACAGGGGGTGGAAGGCTACACCTTC
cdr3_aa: CASSYQGQGVEGYTF

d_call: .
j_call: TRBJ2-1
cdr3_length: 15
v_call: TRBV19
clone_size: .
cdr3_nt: TGTGCCAGTAGTATGTCGGCTAGATCCTACAATGAGCAGTTCTTC
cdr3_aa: CASSMSARSYNEQFF

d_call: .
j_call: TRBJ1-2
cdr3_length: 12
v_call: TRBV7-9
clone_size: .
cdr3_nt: TGTGCCAGCAGCATAGATGGCTATGGCTACACCTTC
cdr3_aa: CASSIDGYGYTF

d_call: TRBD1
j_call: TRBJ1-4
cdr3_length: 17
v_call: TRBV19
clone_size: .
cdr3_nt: TGTGCCAGTAGTACAGCCGCCCAGGGGGGCGGGAATGAAAAACTGTTTTTT
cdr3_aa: CASSTAAQGGGNEKLFF

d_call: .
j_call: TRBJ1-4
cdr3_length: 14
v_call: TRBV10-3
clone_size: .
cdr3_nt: TGTGCCATCAGGGACGGGACAACTAATGAAAAACTGTTTTTT
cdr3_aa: CAIRDGTTNEKLFF

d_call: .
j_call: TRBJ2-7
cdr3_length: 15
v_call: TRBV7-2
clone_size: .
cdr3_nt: TGTGCCAGCAGCTTCCAATTTGGGAGCCACTACGAGCAGTACTTC
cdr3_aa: CASSFQFGSHYEQYF

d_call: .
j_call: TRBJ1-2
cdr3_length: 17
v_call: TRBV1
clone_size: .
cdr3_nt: TGCACCAGCAGCCTCCGGGGCAGGTTGTTATCTAACTATGGCTACACCTTC
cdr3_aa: CTSSLRGRLLSNYGYTF

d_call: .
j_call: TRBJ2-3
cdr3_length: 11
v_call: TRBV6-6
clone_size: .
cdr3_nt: TGTGCCAGCGGCAGGGCAGATACGCAGTATTTT
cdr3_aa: CASGRADTQYF

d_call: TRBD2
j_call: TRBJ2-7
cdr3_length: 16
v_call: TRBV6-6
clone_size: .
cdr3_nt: TGTGCCAGCATTTCCGGGACTAGCGGTTTCACCTACGAGCAGTACTTC
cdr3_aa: CASISGTSGFTYEQYF

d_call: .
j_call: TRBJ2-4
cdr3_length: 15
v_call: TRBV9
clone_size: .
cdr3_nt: TGTGCCAGCAGCGTAGAACTAGGGGACTCTATTATTCAGTACTTC
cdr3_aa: CASSVELGDSIIQYF

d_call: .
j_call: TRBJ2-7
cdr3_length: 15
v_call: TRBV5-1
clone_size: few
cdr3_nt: TGCGCCAGCAGCTTGGATAGACAAGCCTCCTACGAGCAGTACTTC
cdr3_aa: CASSLDRQASYEQYF

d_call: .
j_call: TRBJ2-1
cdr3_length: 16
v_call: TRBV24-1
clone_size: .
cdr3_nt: TGTGCCACCAGTGATGGGACTGCGGCGTCCTACAATGAGCAGTTCTTC
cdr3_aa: CATSDGTAASYNEQFF

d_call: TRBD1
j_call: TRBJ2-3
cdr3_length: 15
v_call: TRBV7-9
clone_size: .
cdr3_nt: TGTGCCAGCAGCCCACTGACAGGGGAGCTAGATACGCAGTATTTT
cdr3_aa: CASSPLTGELDTQYF